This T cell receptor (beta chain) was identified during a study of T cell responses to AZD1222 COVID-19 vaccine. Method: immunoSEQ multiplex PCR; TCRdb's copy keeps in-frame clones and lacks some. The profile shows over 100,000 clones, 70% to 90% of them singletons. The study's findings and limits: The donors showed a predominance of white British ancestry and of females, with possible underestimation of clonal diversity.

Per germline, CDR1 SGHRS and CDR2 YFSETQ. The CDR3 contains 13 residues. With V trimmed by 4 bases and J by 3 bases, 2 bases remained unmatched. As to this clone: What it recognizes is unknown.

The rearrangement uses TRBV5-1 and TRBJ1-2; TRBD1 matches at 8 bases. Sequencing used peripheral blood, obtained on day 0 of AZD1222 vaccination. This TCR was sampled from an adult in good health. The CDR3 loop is CASSPGQDYGYTF. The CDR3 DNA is TGCGCCAGCAGCCCGGGACAGGACTATGGCTACACCTTC.